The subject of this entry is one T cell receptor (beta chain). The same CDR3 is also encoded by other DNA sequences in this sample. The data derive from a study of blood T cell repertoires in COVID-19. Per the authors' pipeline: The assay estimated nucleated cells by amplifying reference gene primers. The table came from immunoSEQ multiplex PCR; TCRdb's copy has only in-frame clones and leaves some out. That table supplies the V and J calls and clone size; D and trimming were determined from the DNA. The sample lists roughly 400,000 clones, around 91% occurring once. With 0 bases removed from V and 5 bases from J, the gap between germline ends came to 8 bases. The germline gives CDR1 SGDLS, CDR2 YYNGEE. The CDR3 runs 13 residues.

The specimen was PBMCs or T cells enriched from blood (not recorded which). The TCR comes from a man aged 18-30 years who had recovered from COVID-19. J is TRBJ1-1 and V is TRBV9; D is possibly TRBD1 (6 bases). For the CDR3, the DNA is TGTGCCAGCAGCGTAGGTAGGGGGACTGAAGCTTTCTTT. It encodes CASSVGRGTEAFF.